The rows below give T cell receptor beta chains drawn from one sample of a study of shared clonotypes between healthy human individuals. TCRdb's table, derived via immunoSEQ multiplex PCR, lists solely in-frame clones and lacks some. The data hold some 1.4 million clones, with roughly 95% observed a single time. The sequencing input was naive CD4+ T cells sorted from blood. All receptors come from a man aged 30-40 years in good health. CDR3s include the opening cysteine and the closing phenylalanine or tryptophan. Fields, in order: J gene, D gene, V gene, clone size, CDR3 protein, CDR3 DNA. The D gene is left open where the match is weak. Rows give clone size only sometimes, using once, few, many, or a class for an expanded clone.

J gene: TRBJ1-1
D gene: NA
V gene: TRBV7-2
clone size: NA
CDR3 protein: CASSLDAGQAFF
CDR3 DNA: TGTGCCAGCAGCTTAGACGCAGGGCAAGCTTTCTTT

J gene: TRBJ1-3
D gene: NA
V gene: TRBV2
clone size: NA
CDR3 protein: CASSSARDSLGNTIYF
CDR3 DNA: TGTGCCAGCAGTTCCGCCCGGGACTCTCTTGGAAACACCATATATTTT

J gene: TRBJ1-1
D gene: NA
V gene: TRBV4-3
clone size: NA
CDR3 protein: CASSPGRRNTEAFF
CDR3 DNA: TGCGCCAGCAGCCCGGGACGTAGAAACACTGAAGCTTTCTTT

J gene: TRBJ2-3
D gene: TRBD2
V gene: TRBV2
clone size: NA
CDR3 protein: CASTEREFTDTQYF
CDR3 DNA: TGTGCCAGCACGGAGCGGGAGTTCACAGATACGCAGTATTTT

J gene: TRBJ1-1
D gene: NA
V gene: TRBV7-8
clone size: NA
CDR3 protein: CASIPRGRLGGTEAFF
CDR3 DNA: TGTGCCAGCATCCCCAGGGGAAGACTGGGGGGCACTGAAGCTTTCTTT

J gene: TRBJ2-1
D gene: NA
V gene: TRBV5-1
clone size: NA
CDR3 protein: CASGVSSYNEQFF
CDR3 DNA: TGCGCCAGCGGGGTAAGCTCCTACAATGAGCAGTTCTTC

J gene: TRBJ1-3
D gene: NA
V gene: TRBV29-1
clone size: NA
CDR3 protein: CSAHLQSGNTIYF
CDR3 DNA: TGCAGCGCACATCTCCAATCTGGAAACACCATATATTTT

J gene: TRBJ1-5
D gene: NA
V gene: TRBV25-1
clone size: NA
CDR3 protein: CASRPIDGPDQPQHF
CDR3 DNA: TGTGCCAGCAGGCCAATTGACGGTCCGGATCAGCCCCAGCATTTT

J gene: TRBJ2-1
D gene: TRBD2
V gene: TRBV5-1
clone size: NA
CDR3 protein: CASSLLGTTEHEQFF
CDR3 DNA: TGCGCCAGCAGCTTGTTAGGGACTACGGAACATGAGCAGTTCTTC

J gene: TRBJ2-5
D gene: NA
V gene: TRBV10-3
clone size: NA
CDR3 protein: CAIRKAGTKEETQYF
CDR3 DNA: TGTGCCATCAGAAAAGCCGGGACAAAGGAAGAGACCCAGTACTTC

J gene: TRBJ1-3
D gene: NA
V gene: TRBV28
clone size: NA
CDR3 protein: CASSFHQPSAGSGNTIYF
CDR3 DNA: TGTGCCAGCAGTTTTCATCAGCCTTCGGCCGGCTCTGGAAACACCATATATTTT

J gene: TRBJ2-7
D gene: NA
V gene: TRBV5-4
clone size: NA
CDR3 protein: CASSPGDSPYEQYF
CDR3 DNA: TGTGCCAGCAGCCCGGGGGACAGTCCCTACGAGCAGTACTTC

J gene: TRBJ2-1
D gene: NA
V gene: TRBV7-2
clone size: NA
CDR3 protein: CASSPSQFEDNEQFF
CDR3 DNA: TGTGCCAGCAGCCCATCCCAGTTTGAAGACAATGAGCAGTTCTTC

J gene: TRBJ2-2
D gene: NA
V gene: TRBV4-3
clone size: once
CDR3 protein: CASSRETRWTGELFF
CDR3 DNA: TGCGCCAGCAGCCGCGAGACAAGATGGACCGGGGAGCTGTTTTTT

J gene: TRBJ1-2
D gene: TRBD1
V gene: TRBV28
clone size: NA
CDR3 protein: CASSFYIVGGGADRAEGGYTF
CDR3 DNA: TGTGCCAGCAGTTTTTATATCGTCGGGGGCGGAGCGGACAGGGCCGAGGGTGGCTACACCTTC

J gene: TRBJ1-1
D gene: NA
V gene: TRBV5-4
clone size: NA
CDR3 protein: CASRGPMNTEAFF
CDR3 DNA: TGTGCCAGCAGGGGGCCCATGAACACTGAAGCTTTCTTT

J gene: TRBJ2-5
D gene: TRBD2
V gene: TRBV6-4
clone size: NA
CDR3 protein: CASSGEGGIQETQYF
CDR3 DNA: TGTGCCAGCAGTGGGGAGGGCGGGATTCAAGAGACCCAGTACTTC

J gene: TRBJ2-1
D gene: TRBD1
V gene: TRBV5-8
clone size: NA
CDR3 protein: CASSLGTGLEDEQFF
CDR3 DNA: TGTGCCAGCAGCTTGGGGACAGGGTTGGAGGATGAGCAGTTCTTC

J gene: TRBJ2-1
D gene: NA
V gene: TRBV30
clone size: NA
CDR3 protein: CAWSVRDEQFF
CDR3 DNA: TGTGCCTGGAGTGTACGGGATGAGCAGTTCTTC

J gene: TRBJ2-3
D gene: NA
V gene: TRBV27
clone size: NA
CDR3 protein: CASSPTGLHTQYF
CDR3 DNA: TGTGCCAGCAGTCCGACGGGACTCCATACGCAGTATTTT

J gene: TRBJ1-2
D gene: NA
V gene: TRBV2
clone size: NA
CDR3 protein: CASSEEYSRAYGYTF
CDR3 DNA: TGTGCCAGCAGTGAAGAGTACAGTCGCGCCTATGGCTACACCTTC

J gene: TRBJ2-1
D gene: TRBD1
V gene: TRBV6-5
clone size: NA
CDR3 protein: CASRMDRENEQFF
CDR3 DNA: TGTGCCAGCAGAATGGACAGGGAGAATGAGCAGTTCTTC

J gene: TRBJ2-5
D gene: NA
V gene: TRBV29-1
clone size: NA
CDR3 protein: CSVEWGNREETQYF
CDR3 DNA: TGCAGCGTTGAATGGGGAAACAGGGAAGAGACCCAGTACTTC

J gene: TRBJ1-1
D gene: NA
V gene: TRBV10-3
clone size: NA
CDR3 protein: CATRVTTGENTEAFF
CDR3 DNA: TGTGCCACCAGGGTAACGACAGGCGAGAACACTGAAGCTTTCTTT

J gene: TRBJ2-1
D gene: TRBD2
V gene: TRBV2
clone size: NA
CDR3 protein: CASSVTSGRALEQFF
CDR3 DNA: TGTGCCAGCAGTGTGACTAGCGGGAGGGCCCTTGAGCAGTTCTTC

J gene: TRBJ2-7
D gene: TRBD2
V gene: TRBV28
clone size: NA
CDR3 protein: CASSGSSGRASFF
CDR3 DNA: TGTGCCAGCAGTGGTTCTAGCGGGAGGGCCAGTTTCTTC

J gene: TRBJ1-2
D gene: TRBD1
V gene: TRBV25-1
clone size: NA
CDR3 protein: CASSDPGTGVTNGYTF
CDR3 DNA: TGTGCCAGCAGTGACCCCGGGACAGGGGTTACGAACGGCTACACCTTC

J gene: TRBJ1-1
D gene: NA
V gene: TRBV19
clone size: NA
CDR3 protein: CASKPISNTEAFF
CDR3 DNA: TGTGCCAGTAAGCCCATAAGCAACACTGAAGCTTTCTTT

J gene: TRBJ2-5
D gene: NA
V gene: TRBV6-1
clone size: NA
CDR3 protein: CASSDHLQETQYF
CDR3 DNA: TGTGCCAGCAGTGACCACCTCCAAGAGACCCAGTACTTC